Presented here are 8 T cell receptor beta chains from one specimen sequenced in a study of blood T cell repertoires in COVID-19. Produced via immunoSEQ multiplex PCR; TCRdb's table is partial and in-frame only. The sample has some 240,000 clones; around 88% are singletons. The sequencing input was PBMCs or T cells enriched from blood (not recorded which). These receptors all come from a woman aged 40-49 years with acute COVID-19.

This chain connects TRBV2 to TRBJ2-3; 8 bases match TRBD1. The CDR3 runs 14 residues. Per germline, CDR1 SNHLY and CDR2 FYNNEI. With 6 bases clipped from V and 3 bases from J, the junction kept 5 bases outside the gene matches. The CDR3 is CASRQGQGTDTQYF. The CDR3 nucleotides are TGTGCCAGCAGGCAAGGACAGGGAACAGATACGCAGTATTTT.

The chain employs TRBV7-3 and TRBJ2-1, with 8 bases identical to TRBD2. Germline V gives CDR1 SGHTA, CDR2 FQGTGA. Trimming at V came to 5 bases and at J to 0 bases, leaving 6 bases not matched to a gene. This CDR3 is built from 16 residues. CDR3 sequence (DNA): TGTGCCAGCAGCCTGACTAGCGCGAGCTCCTACAATGAGCAGTTCTTC. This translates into CASSLTSASSYNEQFF.

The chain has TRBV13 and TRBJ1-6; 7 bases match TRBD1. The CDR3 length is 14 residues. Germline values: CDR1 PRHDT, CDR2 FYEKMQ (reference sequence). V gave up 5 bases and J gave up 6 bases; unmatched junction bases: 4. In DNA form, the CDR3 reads TGTGCCAGCAGCCGGACAGGAGGTAATTCACCCCTCCACTTT. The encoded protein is CASSRTGGNSPLHF.

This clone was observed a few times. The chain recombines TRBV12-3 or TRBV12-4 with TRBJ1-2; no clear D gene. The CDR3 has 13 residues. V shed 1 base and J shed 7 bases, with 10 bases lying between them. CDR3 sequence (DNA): TGTGCCAGCAGTTTAGGAACAGCTCTTGGCTACACCTTC. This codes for CASSLGTALGYTF.

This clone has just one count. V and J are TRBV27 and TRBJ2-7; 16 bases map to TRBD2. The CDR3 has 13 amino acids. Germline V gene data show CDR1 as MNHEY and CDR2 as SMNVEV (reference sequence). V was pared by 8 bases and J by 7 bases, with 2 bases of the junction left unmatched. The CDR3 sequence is CASSGLAGGEQYF. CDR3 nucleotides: TGTGCCAGCTCGGGACTAGCGGGGGGGGAGCAGTACTTC.

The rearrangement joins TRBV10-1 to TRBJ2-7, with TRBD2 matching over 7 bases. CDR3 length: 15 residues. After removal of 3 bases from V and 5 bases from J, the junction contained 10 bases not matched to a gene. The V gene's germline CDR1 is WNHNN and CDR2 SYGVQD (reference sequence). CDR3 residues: CASSDPLRENDEQYF. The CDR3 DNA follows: TGCGCCAGCAGTGACCCTCTGCGGGAGAATGACGAGCAGTACTTC.

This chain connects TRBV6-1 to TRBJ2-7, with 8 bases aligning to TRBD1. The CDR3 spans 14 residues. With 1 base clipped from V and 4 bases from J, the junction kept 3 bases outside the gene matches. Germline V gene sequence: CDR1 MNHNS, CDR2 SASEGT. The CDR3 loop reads CASSEGQGAYEQYF. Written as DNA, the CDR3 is TGTGCCAGCAGTGAAGGGCAGGGGGCTTACGAGCAGTACTTC.

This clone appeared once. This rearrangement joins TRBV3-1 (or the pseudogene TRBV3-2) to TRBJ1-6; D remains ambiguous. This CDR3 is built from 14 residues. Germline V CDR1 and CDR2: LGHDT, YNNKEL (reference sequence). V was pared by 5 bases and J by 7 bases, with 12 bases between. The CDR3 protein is CASSDNAGNSPLHF. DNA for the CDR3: TGTGCCAGCAGCGACAATGCAGGAAATTCACCCCTCCACTTT.